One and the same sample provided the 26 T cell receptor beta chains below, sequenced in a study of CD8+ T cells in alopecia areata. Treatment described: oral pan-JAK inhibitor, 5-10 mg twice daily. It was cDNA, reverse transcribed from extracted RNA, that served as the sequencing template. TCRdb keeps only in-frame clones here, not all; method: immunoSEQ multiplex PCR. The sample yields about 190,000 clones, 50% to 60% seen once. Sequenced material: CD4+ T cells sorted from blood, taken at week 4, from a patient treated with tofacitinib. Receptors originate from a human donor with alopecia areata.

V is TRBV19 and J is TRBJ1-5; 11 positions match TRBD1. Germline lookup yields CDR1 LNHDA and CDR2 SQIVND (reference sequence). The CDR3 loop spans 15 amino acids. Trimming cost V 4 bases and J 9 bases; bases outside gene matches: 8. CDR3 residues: CASSKGTGGTRPQHF. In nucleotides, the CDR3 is TGTGCCAGTAGTAAAGGGACAGGGGGAACTCGGCCCCAGCATTTT.

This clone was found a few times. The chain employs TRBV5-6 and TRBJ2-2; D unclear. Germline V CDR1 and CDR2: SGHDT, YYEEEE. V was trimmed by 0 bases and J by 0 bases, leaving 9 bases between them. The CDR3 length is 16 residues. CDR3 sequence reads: CASSLAIDPNTGELFF. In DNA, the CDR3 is TGTGCCAGCAGCTTGGCCATCGACCCGAACACCGGGGAGCTGTTTTTT. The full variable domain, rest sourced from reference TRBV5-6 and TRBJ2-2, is DAGVTQSPTHLIKTRGQQVTLRCSPKSGHDTVSWYQQALGQGPQFIFQYYEEEERQRGNFPDRFSGHQFPNYSSELNVNALLLGDSALYLCASSLAIDPNTGELFFGEGSRLTVL.

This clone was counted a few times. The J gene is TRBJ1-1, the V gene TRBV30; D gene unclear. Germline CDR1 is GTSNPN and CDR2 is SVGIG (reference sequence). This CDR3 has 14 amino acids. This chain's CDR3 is CVLERGSMNTEAFF. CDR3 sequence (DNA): TGTGTTCTAGAGCGGGGATCCATGAACACTGAAGCTTTCTTT. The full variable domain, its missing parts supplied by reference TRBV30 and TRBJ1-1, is SQTIHQWPATLVQPVGSPLSLECTVEGTSNPNLYWYRQAAGRGLQLLFYSVGIGQISSEVPQNLSASRPQDRQFILSSKKLLLSDSGFYLCVLERGSMNTEAFFGQGTRLTVV.

CDR3 DNA: TGCGCCAGCAGCCAAGATAGAGTGGCCGGGGAGCTGTTTTTT. It is translated as CASSQDRVAGELFF. The genes are TRBV4-3 and TRBJ2-2, with D uncertain. Germline CDR1 and CDR2: LGHNA and YSLEER. This CDR3 is 14 amino acids long. The germline V and J ends were trimmed by 0 bases and 6 bases, with 8 bases remaining between them.

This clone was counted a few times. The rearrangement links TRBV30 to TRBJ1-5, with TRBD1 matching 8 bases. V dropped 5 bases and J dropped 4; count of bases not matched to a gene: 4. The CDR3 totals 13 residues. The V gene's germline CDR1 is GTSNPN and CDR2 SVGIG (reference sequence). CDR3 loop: CAWAGQVNQPQHF. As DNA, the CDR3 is TGTGCCTGGGCGGGACAGGTAAATCAGCCCCAGCATTTT.

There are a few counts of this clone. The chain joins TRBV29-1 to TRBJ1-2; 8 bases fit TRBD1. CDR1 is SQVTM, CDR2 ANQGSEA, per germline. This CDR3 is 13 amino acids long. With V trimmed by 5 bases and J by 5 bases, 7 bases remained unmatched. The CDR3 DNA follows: TGCAGCGTTTCGGACAGGGTTGGATATGGCTACACCTTC. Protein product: CSVSDRVGYGYTF.

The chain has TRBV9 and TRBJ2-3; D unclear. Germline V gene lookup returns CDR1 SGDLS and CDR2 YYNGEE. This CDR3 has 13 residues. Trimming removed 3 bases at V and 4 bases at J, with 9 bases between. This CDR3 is CASSAGVPDTQYF. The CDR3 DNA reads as TGTGCCAGCAGCGCAGGAGTCCCAGATACGCAGTATTTT. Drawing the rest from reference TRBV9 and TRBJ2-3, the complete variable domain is DSGVTQTPKHLITATGQRVTLRCSPRSGDLSVYWYQQSLDQGLQFLIQYYNGEERAKGNILERFSAQQFPDLHSELNLSSLELGDSALYFCASSAGVPDTQYFGPGTRLTVL.

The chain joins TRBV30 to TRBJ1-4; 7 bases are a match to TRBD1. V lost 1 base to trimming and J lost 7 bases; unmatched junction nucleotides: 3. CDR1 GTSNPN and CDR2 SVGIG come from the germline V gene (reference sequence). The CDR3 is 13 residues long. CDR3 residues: CAWSDTGVEKLFF. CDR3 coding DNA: TGTGCCTGGAGTGATACAGGGGTTGAAAAACTGTTTTTT. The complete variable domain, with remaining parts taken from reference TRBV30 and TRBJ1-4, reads SQTIHQWPATLVQPVGSPLSLECTVEGTSNPNLYWYRQAAGRGLQLLFYSVGIGQISSEVPQNLSASRPQDRQFILSSKKLLLSDSGFYLCAWSDTGVEKLFFGSGTQLSVL.

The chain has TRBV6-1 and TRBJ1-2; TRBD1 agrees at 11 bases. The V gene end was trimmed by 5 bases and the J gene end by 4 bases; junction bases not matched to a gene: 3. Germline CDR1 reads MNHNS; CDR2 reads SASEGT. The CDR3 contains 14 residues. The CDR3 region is CASSRTGGIYGYTF. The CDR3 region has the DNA TGTGCCAGCAGTCGGACAGGGGGCATCTATGGCTACACCTTC.

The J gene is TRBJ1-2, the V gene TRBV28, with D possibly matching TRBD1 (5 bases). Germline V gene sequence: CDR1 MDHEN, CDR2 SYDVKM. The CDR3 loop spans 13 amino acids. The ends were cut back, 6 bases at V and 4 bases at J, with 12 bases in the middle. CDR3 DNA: TGTGCCAGCAGGCGAGACAGAGCCTATGGCTACACCTTC. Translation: CASRRDRAYGYTF.

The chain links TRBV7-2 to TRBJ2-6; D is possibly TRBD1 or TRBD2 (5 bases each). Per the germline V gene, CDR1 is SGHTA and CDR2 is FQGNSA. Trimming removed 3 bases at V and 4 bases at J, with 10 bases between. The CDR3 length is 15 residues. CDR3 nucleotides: TGTGCCAGCAGCTTTAAGGGACCCGGGGCCAACGTCCTGACTTTC. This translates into CASSFKGPGANVLTF.

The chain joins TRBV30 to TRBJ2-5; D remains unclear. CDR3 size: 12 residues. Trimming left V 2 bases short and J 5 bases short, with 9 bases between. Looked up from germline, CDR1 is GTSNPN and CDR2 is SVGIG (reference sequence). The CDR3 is CAWSQQRETQYF. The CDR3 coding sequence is TGTGCCTGGAGTCAGCAACGGGAGACCCAGTACTTC.

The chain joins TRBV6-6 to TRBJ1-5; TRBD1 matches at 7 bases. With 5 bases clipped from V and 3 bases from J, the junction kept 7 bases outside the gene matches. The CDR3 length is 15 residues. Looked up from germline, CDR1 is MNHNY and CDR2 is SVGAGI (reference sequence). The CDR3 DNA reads TGTGCCAGCAGTCTACCGGGACAGACCAATCAGCCCCAGCATTTT. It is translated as CASSLPGQTNQPQHF.

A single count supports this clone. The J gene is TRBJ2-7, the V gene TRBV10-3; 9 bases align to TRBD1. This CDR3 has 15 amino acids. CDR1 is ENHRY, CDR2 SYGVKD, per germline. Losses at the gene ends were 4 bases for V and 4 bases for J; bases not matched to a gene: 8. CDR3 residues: CAISGGGQGRYEQYF. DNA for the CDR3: TGTGCCATCAGTGGAGGGGGACAGGGACGTTACGAGCAGTACTTC.

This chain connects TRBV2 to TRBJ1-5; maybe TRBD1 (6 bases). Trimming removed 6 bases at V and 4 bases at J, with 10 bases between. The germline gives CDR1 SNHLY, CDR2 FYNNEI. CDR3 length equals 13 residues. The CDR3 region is CASRSQGNQPQHF. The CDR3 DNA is TGTGCCAGCAGATCCCAGGGGAATCAGCCCCAGCATTTT.

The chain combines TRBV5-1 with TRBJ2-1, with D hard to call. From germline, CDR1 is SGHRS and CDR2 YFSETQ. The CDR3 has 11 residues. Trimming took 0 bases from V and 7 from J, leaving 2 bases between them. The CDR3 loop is CASSLGNEQFF. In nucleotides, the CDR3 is TGCGCCAGCAGCTTGGGAAATGAGCAGTTCTTC.

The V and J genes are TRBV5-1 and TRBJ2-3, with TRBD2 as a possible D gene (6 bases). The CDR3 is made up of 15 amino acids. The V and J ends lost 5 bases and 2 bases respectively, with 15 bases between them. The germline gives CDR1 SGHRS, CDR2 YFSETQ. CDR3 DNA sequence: TGCGCCAGCAGTCCGGAGGGCACGCTCACAGATACGCAGTATTTT. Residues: CASSPEGTLTDTQYF. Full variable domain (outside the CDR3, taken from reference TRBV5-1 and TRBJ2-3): KAGVTQTPRYLIKTRGQQVTLSCSPISGHRSVSWYQQTPGQGLQFLFEYFSETQRNKGNFPGRFSGRQFSNSRSEMNVSTLELGDSALYLCASSPEGTLTDTQYFGPGTRLTVL.

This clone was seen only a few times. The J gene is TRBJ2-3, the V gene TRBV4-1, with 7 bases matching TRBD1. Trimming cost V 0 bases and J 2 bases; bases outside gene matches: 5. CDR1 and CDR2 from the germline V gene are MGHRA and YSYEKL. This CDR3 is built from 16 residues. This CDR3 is CASSQERRGPTDTQYF. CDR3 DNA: TGCGCCAGCAGCCAAGAGCGTAGGGGGCCCACAGATACGCAGTATTTT.

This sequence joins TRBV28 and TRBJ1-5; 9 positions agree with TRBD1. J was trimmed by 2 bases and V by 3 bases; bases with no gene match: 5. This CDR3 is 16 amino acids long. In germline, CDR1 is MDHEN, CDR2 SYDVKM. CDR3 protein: CASSFTQGAGNQPQHF. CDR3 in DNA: TGTGCCAGCAGTTTTACACAGGGGGCGGGCAATCAGCCCCAGCATTTT.

The CDR3 DNA sequence: TGCAGCGTGACTAGCGGGAGAACAGATACGCAGTATTTT. Protein product: CSVTSGRTDTQYF. The chain couples TRBV29-1 to TRBJ2-3; 12 positions agree with TRBD2. In germline, CDR1 is SQVTM, CDR2 ANQGSEA. This CDR3 spans 13 amino acids. The V segment lost 6 bases and the J segment 3 bases; nucleotides outside the gene matches: 1.

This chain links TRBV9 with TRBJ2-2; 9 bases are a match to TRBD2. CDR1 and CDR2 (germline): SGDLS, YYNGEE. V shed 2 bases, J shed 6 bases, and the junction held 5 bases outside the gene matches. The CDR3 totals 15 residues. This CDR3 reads CASSVSGSFAGELFF. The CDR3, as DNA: TGTGCCAGCAGCGTTAGCGGGAGCTTTGCCGGGGAGCTGTTTTTT.

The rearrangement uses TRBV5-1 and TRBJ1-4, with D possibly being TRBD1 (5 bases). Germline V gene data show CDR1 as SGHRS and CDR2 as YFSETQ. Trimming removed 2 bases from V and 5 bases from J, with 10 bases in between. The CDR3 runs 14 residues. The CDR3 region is CASSFGRGNEKLFF. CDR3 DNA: TGCGCCAGCAGCTTCGGGAGGGGCAATGAAAAACTGTTTTTT.

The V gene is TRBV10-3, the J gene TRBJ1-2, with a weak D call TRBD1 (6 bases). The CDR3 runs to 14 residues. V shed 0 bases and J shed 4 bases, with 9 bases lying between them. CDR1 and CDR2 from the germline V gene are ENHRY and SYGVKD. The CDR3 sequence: CAISESGTTYGYTF. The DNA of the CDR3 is TGTGCCATCAGTGAGTCGGGGACAACCTATGGCTACACCTTC.

CDR3 sequence (DNA): TGTGCCTGGAGTGTATCAGGCTGGGCAGGTGAAGCTTTCTTT. Its protein is CAWSVSGWAGEAFF. The V and J genes are TRBV30 and TRBJ1-1, with no clear D. The germline V gene has CDR1 GTSNPN and CDR2 SVGIG (reference sequence). This CDR3 has 14 amino acids. Between the trimmed V and J ends, which lost 0 bases and 7 bases, there was a span of 15 bases. The full variable domain, completed using reference TRBV30 and TRBJ1-1, is SQTIHQWPATLVQPVGSPLSLECTVEGTSNPNLYWYRQAAGRGLQLLFYSVGIGQISSEVPQNLSASRPQDRQFILSSKKLLLSDSGFYLCAWSVSGWAGEAFFGQGTRLTVV.

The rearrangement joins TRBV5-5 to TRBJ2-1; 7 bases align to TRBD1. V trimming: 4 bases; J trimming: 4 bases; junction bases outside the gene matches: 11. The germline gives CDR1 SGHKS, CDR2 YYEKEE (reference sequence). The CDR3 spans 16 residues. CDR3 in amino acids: CASSTMGDRAYNEQFF. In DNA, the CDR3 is TGTGCCAGCAGCACCATGGGGGACAGAGCTTACAATGAGCAGTTCTTC.

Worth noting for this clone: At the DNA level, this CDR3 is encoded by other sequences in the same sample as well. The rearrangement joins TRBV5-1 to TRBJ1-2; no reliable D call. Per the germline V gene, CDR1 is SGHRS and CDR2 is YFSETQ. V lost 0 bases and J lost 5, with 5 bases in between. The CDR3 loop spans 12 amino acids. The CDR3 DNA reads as TGCGCCAGCAGCTTGGACTTTTATGGCTACACCTTC. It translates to CASSLDFYGYTF.